These 27 T cell receptor beta chains originate from one sample sequenced in a study of T cells after yellow fever vaccination. One entry per CDR3 protein, called by TCRdb with MiXCR from the 5' RACE reads. This table holds about 300,000 distinct CDR3 sequences, approximately 8% found once. This material consisted of CD4+ T cells sorted from PBMCs, taken 5 days after the yellow fever booster vaccination. The receptors come from a man younger than 35 who received the YFV17D yellow fever vaccine.

This clonotype has a handful of counts. This chain's CDR3 is CASSFSTGKETQYF. CDR3 DNA: TGTGCCAGCAGCTTTTCGACAGGGAAAGAGACCCAGTACTTC. This chain links TRBV7-9 with TRBJ2-5, with 7 bases that match TRBD1. The germline gives CDR1 SEHNR, CDR2 FQNEAQ (reference sequence). The CDR3 spans 14 residues. Losses at the gene ends were 3 bases for V and 3 bases for J; bases not matched to a gene: 4.

The chain is built from TRBV3-1 and TRBJ1-6; a possible D gene is TRBD1 (5 bases). Germline CDR1 and CDR2: LGHDT and YNNKEL (reference sequence). V lost 6 bases and J 9 bases, leaving 15 bases between the germline ends. CDR3 size: 14 residues. CDR3 in DNA: TGTGCCAGCAGTTTTCAGGGACGGGGTTCACCCCTCCACTTT. Translating it yields CASSFQGRGSPLHF. Supplemented by reference TRBV3-1 and TRBJ1-6, the full variable domain reads DTAVSQTPKYLVTQMGNDKSIKCEQNLGHDTMYWYKQDSKKFLKIMFSYNNKELIINETVPNRFSPKSPDKAHLNLHINSLELGDSAVYFCASSFQGRGSPLHFGNGTRLTVT.

This clonotype has a handful of counts. The chain links TRBV5-1 to TRBJ1-4; D unclear. The V end was cut by 4 bases, the J end by 3 bases, with 10 bases between. Germline lookup yields CDR1 SGHRS and CDR2 YFSETQ. This CDR3 spans 14 amino acids. The CDR3: CASSAGGSNEKLFF. CDR3 DNA: TGCGCCAGCAGCGCCGGCGGATCTAATGAAAAACTGTTTTTT.

In this sample, this clonotype turned up many times. The chain couples TRBV4-1 to TRBJ2-1, with 10 bases identical to TRBD2. V shed 4 bases, J shed 6 bases, and the junction held 9 bases outside the gene matches. This CDR3 has 16 residues. The germline V gene encodes CDR1 MGHRA and CDR2 YSYEKL. The CDR3 sequence is CASSPLGLAVSNEQFF. In DNA form, the CDR3 reads TGCGCCAGCAGCCCCCTAGGACTAGCGGTGAGCAATGAGCAGTTCTTC.

This clonotype has a count of ten or more. The chain is built from TRBV5-1 and TRBJ2-3; D is possibly TRBD2 (6 bases). Trimming shortened V by 1 base and J by 5 bases, and 14 bases separated the two germline ends. The CDR3 has 15 residues. Germline V CDR1 and CDR2: SGHRS, YFSETQ. In DNA form, the CDR3 reads TGCGCCAGCAGCTTGCTAGGGCAGGGAGGAGATACGCAGTATTTT. This encodes CASSLLGQGGDTQYF.

This clonotype has more than one count but fewer than ten. V and J are TRBV6-2 or TRBV6-3 and TRBJ2-7; D is unclear. V was shortened by 4 bases and J by 6 bases, with 13 bases between the two germline ends. The V gene's germline CDR1 is MNHEY and CDR2 SVGEGT. The CDR3 has 13 amino acids. CDR3 in amino acids: CASSFRRSGEQYF. In nucleotides, the CDR3 is TGTGCCAGCAGTTTCCGACGCTCCGGCGAGCAGTACTTC.

This sequence joins TRBV6-5 and TRBJ2-6; TRBD1 matches at 8 bases. There are 16 residues in the CDR3. V lost 5 bases to trimming and J lost 0 bases; unmatched junction nucleotides: 3. Germline V lookup: CDR1 MNHEY, CDR2 SVGAGI. The CDR3 DNA reads TGTGCCAGCAGTCGGACAGGGAGCTCTGGGGCCAACGTCCTGACTTTC. It is translated as CASSRTGSSGANVLTF.

In this sample, this clonotype turned up many times. The chain employs TRBV5-1 and TRBJ1-6, with 9 bases fitting TRBD1. J lost 8 bases, V lost 4 bases, and 4 bases had no gene match. The CDR3 spans 14 residues. The germline V gene has CDR1 SGHRS and CDR2 YFSETQ. The CDR3 region is CASSEQGADSPLHF. The CDR3 nucleotides are TGCGCCAGCAGCGAACAGGGGGCGGATTCACCCCTCCACTTT.

The chain is built from TRBV4-2 and TRBJ1-6; D is undetermined. The V and J ends lost 0 bases and 10 bases respectively, with 13 bases between them. CDR3 size: 15 residues. Germline loops: CDR1 LGHNA, CDR2 YNFKEQ. The DNA for the CDR3 is TGTGCCAGCAGCCAAGAAAACAGCCTGGACTCACCCCTCCACTTT. Amino acids: CASSQENSLDSPLHF.

This chain links TRBV11-2 with TRBJ1-1; D is possibly TRBD1 (6 bases). Deletions cut 3 bases from V and 4 bases from J, with 9 bases between. This CDR3 comprises 13 residues. Germline values: CDR1 SGHAT, CDR2 FQNNGV. Here the CDR3 DNA reads TGTGCCAGCAGCTTTGGGGGGGCCACTGAAGCTTTCTTT. Translating it yields CASSFGGATEAFF.

The chain carries TRBV20-1 and TRBJ2-7; tentatively, D is TRBD1 (5 bases). This CDR3 has 11 residues. Trimming took off 1 base at V and 6 bases at J, with 7 bases between the two ends. Germline V gene data show CDR1 as DFQATT and CDR2 as SNEGSKA (reference sequence). CDR3 residues: CSARAGPEQYV. In nucleotides, the CDR3 is TGCAGTGCTAGAGCAGGGCCCGAGCAGTACGTC.

This clonotype was observed a handful of times. CDR3 sequence: CASSQDSGVNTIYF. The CDR3 DNA reads as TGTGCCAGCAGCCAAGATTCGGGGGTAAACACCATATATTTT. The genes are TRBV3-1 and TRBJ1-3; weak D call: TRBD1 (5 bases). CDR3 length: 14 amino acids. Germline assignment: CDR1 LGHDT and CDR2 YNNKEL (reference sequence). V lost 0 bases and J lost 6, with 9 bases in between.

The V gene is TRBV7-6, the J gene TRBJ1-2; D ambiguous. CDR1 SGHVS and CDR2 FNYEAQ come from the germline V gene. The CDR3 contains 14 residues. The V end was cut by 5 bases, the J end by 3 bases, with 13 bases between. The CDR3, as DNA: TGTGCCAGCAGCCCCTGGCGGGGTGACTATGGCTACACCTTC. Protein product: CASSPWRGDYGYTF.

The chain recombines TRBV28 with TRBJ2-5; tentatively, D is TRBD2 (5 bases). The V end lost 6 bases, the J end lost 4 bases, and 15 bases lay between the germline ends. Per the germline V gene, CDR1 is MDHEN and CDR2 is SYDVKM. This CDR3 has 14 amino acids. Written as DNA, the CDR3 is TGTGCCAGCAGCACCCCCCGCCGGGGAGAGACCCAGTACTTC. The encoded protein is CASSTPRRGETQYF.

The sample holds many counts of this clonotype. The J gene is TRBJ2-7, the V gene TRBV6-1; D could derive from TRBD1 or TRBD2 (7 bases each). Between the trimmed V and J ends, which lost 6 bases and 4 bases, there was a span of 16 bases. The germline V gene encodes CDR1 MNHNS and CDR2 SASEGT. CDR3 length: 14 amino acids. The CDR3 DNA follows: TGTGCCAGCAGCCGGGGAGGGGGCGAGTACGAGCAGTACTTC. Protein: CASSRGGGEYEQYF.

Ten or more counts support this clonotype. This chain connects TRBV20-1 to TRBJ2-3, with 8 positions matching TRBD2. This CDR3 comprises 15 residues. The germline V gene has CDR1 DFQATT and CDR2 SNEGSKA (reference sequence). Trimming took 5 bases from V and 3 from J; bases not matched to a gene: 10. In DNA form, the CDR3 reads TGCAGTGCTCATTCTGCGGGGGGAGGAACAGATACGCAGTATTTT. It specifies CSAHSAGGGTDTQYF.

This clonotype has only a few counts. The V call is TRBV6-5, the J call TRBJ1-3, with D tentatively TRBD1 (5 bases). Germline V gives CDR1 MNHEY, CDR2 SVGAGI. The CDR3 length is 18 residues. V lost 0 bases and J lost 0, with 15 bases in between. CDR3 coding DNA: TGTGCCAGCAGTTACTCTACCTCCCCGGGACTCTCTGGAAACACCATATATTTT. The encoded protein is CASSYSTSPGLSGNTIYF.

The chain joins TRBV7-2 to TRBJ2-1; D ambiguous. V lost 5 bases and J 0 bases, leaving 11 bases between the germline ends. The length of the CDR3 is 15 residues. CDR1 SGHTA and CDR2 FQGNSA come from the germline V gene. CDR3 loop: CASSPEASSYNEQFF. Written as DNA, the CDR3 is TGTGCCAGCAGCCCAGAGGCCAGCTCCTACAATGAGCAGTTCTTC.

This clonotype was seen a few times. The gene calls are TRBV7-3 and TRBJ1-1, with D possibly TRBD1 on 5 matching bases. CDR3 length: 15 residues. Deletions cut 4 bases from V and 1 base from J, with 13 bases between. CDR1 SGHTA and CDR2 FQGTGA come from the germline V gene. This CDR3 reads CASSSGAGPNTEAFF. CDR3 DNA: TGTGCCAGCAGCTCGGGCGCAGGGCCGAACACTGAAGCTTTCTTT.

The V call is TRBV7-2, the J call TRBJ1-2, with 10 bases aligning to TRBD1. Germline values: CDR1 SGHTA, CDR2 FQGNSA. There are 17 residues in the CDR3. Germline trimming cut 2 bases from V and 7 bases from J; bases unmatched to any gene: 13. The CDR3: CASSLTPSTGGKGGYTF. CDR3 coding DNA: TGTGCCAGCAGCTTAACTCCTTCGACAGGGGGCAAGGGTGGCTACACCTTC.

This clonotype has ten or more counts. The chain is built from TRBV4-3 and TRBJ1-1; maybe TRBD1 (5 bases). CDR1 and CDR2 from the germline V gene are LGHNA and YSLEER. Trimming pared 0 bases from V and 5 bases from J, leaving 25 bases between. This CDR3 contains 19 residues. The DNA of the CDR3 is TGCGCCAGCAGCCAAGATCTTAGGCGGACCCCAGGGATGGGGACTGAAGCTTTCTTT. Its translation is CASSQDLRRTPGMGTEAFF.

V is TRBV19 and J is TRBJ1-6; no reliable D call. Looked up from germline, CDR1 is LNHDA and CDR2 is SQIVND (reference sequence). The CDR3 is 16 amino acids. Trimming took off 6 bases at V and 3 bases at J, with 15 bases between the two ends. CDR3 region: CASRPLRLSYNSPLHF. The CDR3 DNA is TGTGCCAGTAGACCGCTCCGGCTGAGCTATAATTCACCCCTCCACTTT.

The chain carries TRBV10-3 and TRBJ1-6; 11 bases match TRBD1. CDR3 length: 14 amino acids. The germline gives CDR1 ENHRY, CDR2 SYGVKD. The trim removed 6 bases at V and 9 bases at J, leaving 4 bases unmatched. CDR3 amino acids: CAIREGQGASPLHF. The CDR3 bases are TGTGCCATCAGGGAAGGACAGGGGGCTTCACCCCTCCACTTT.

This rearrangement joins TRBV5-4 to TRBJ2-7; D perhaps matches TRBD1 (6 bases). Trimming removed 4 bases from V and 5 bases from J, with 16 bases in between. The CDR3 contains 14 residues. CDR1 is SGHNT, CDR2 YYREEE, per germline (reference sequence). The CDR3 nucleotides read TGTGCCAGCAGCGTAGGACAGAATATCCACGAGCAGTACGTC. Encoded protein: CASSVGQNIHEQYV.

This clonotype was detected ten times or more. The J gene is TRBJ1-1, the V gene TRBV6-2 or TRBV6-3; perhaps TRBD1 as D (5 bases). CDR1 and CDR2 (germline): MNHEY, SVGEGT. Trimming took 4 bases from V and 5 from J, leaving 14 bases between them. CDR3 length: 14 amino acids. The CDR3 loop reads CASSFPGWETEAFF. The CDR3 DNA reads as TGTGCCAGCAGTTTTCCAGGGTGGGAGACTGAAGCTTTCTTT.

This clonotype was observed a handful of times. The chain joins TRBV30 to TRBJ1-1; 9 bases fit TRBD1. Per the germline V gene, CDR1 is GTSNPN and CDR2 is SVGIG (reference sequence). Losses at the gene ends were 5 bases for V and 1 base for J; bases not matched to a gene: 5. The CDR3 spans 14 residues. The CDR3: CAWGTGIKNTEAFF. DNA for the CDR3: TGTGCCTGGGGGACAGGGATAAAGAACACTGAAGCTTTCTTT.

The table lists this clonotype with many counts. V usage is TRBV3-1 and J usage is TRBJ2-3; a weak D match, TRBD1 (6 bases). The germline V gene has CDR1 LGHDT and CDR2 YNNKEL (reference sequence). The CDR3 runs 15 residues. V lost 4 bases and J 2 bases, leaving 13 bases between the germline ends. This CDR3 is CASSPTGDFTDTQYF. CDR3 nucleotides: TGTGCCAGCAGCCCGACAGGTGATTTCACAGATACGCAGTATTTT.